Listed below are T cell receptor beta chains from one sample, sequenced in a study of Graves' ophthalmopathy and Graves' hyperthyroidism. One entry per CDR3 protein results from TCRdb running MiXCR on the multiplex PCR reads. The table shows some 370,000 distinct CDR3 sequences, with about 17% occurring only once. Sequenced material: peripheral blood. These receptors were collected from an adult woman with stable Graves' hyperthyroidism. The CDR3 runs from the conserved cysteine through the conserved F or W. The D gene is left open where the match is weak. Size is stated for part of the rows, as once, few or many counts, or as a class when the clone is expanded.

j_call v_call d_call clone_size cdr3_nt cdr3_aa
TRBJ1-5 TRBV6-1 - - TGTGCCAGTAGAGGGGGGAGAAGCAATCAGCCCCAGCATTTT CASRGGRSNQPQHF
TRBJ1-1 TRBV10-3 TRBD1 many TGTGCCATCAGTGAGGACAGGGCTAACACTGAAGCTTTCTTT CAISEDRANTEAFF
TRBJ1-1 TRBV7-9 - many TGTGCCAGCAGCTTCGGACAGTTGAACACTGAAGCTTTCTTT CASSFGQLNTEAFF
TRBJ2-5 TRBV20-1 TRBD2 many TGCAGTGCTAGATTTGCGGGGGGGGAAAGTCGGACCCAGTACTTC CSARFAGGESRTQYF
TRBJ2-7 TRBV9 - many TGTGCCAGCAGCGTAACTCAGGGTAACGAGCAGTACTTC CASSVTQGNEQYF
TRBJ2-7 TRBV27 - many TGTGCCAGCAGAATGACTCTTACTACCTACGAGCAGTACTTC CASRMTLTTYEQYF
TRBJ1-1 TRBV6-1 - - TGTGCCAGCAGTCCCGACGTCTGGAACACTGAAGCTTTCTTT CASSPDVWNTEAFF
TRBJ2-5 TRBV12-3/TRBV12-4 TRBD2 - TGTGCCAGCAGTTTGGGCGGGAGAGTGCTGGAGACCCAGTACTTC CASSLGGRVLETQYF
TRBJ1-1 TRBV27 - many TGTGCCAGCAGTCTTGAGTCAAACACTGAAGCTTTCTTT CASSLESNTEAFF
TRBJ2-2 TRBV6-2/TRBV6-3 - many TGTGCCAGCAGTTCAGGGGACACAAACACCGGGGAGCTGTTTTTT CASSSGDTNTGELFF
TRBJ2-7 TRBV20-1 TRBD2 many TGCAGTGCTTCTAACCCCGGGACTAACGAGCAGTACTTC CSASNPGTNEQYF
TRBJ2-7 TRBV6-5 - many TGTGCCAGCAGTTACTCGGGCGAGAACCAGTACTTC CASSYSGENQYF
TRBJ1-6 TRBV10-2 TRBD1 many TGCGCCAGCAGTGCGGACAGGGGGGTAGAAGCCCTCCACTTT CASSADRGVEALHF
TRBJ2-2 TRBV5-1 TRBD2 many TGCGCCAGCAGCTTTTCTAGCGGGAACACCGGGGAGCTGTTTTTT CASSFSSGNTGELFF
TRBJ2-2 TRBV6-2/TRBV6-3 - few TGTGCCAGCAGTAAGGATTTTAACGCCGGGGAGCTGTTTTTT CASSKDFNAGELFF
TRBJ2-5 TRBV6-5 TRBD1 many TGTGCCAGCAGTTACTCACACAGGGGCGAAGAGACCCAGTACTTC CASSYSHRGEETQYF
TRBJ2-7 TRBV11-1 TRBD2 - TGTGCCAGCAGCTTAATGGCTAGCGGGACCCTTGGGGGTGAGCAGTACTTC CASSLMASGTLGGEQYF
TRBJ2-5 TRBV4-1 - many TGCGCCAGCAGCCCTCAGGGACCCCAAGAGACCCAGTACTTC CASSPQGPQETQYF
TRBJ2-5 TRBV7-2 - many TGTGCCAGCAGCTTCCTAGTCCAAGAGACCCAGTACTTC CASSFLVQETQYF
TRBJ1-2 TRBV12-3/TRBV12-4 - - TGTGCCAGCAGTTTGGAGGGGTATGGTGGCTACACCTTC CASSLEGYGGYTF
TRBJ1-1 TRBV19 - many TGTGCCAGTAGCACAGTGATGAACACTGAAGCTTTCTTT CASSTVMNTEAFF
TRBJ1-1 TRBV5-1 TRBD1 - TGCGCCAGCAGCCTTTTTGGTGGGACAGATCTACTGAACACTGAAGCTTTCTTT CASSLFGGTDLLNTEAFF
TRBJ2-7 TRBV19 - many TGTGCCAGTAGTATCGGGACGGAAGCCTACGAGCAGTACTTC CASSIGTEAYEQYF
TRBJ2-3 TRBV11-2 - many TGTGCCAGCAGCACGCTTCTGACTAGCACAGATACGCAGTATTTT CASSTLLTSTDTQYF
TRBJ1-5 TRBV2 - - TGTGCCAGCAGTGGAAAAGGGTCAGGCAATCAGCCCCAGCATTTT CASSGKGSGNQPQHF
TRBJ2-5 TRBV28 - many TGTGCCAGCATGAGGGAAGAGACCCAGTACTTC CASMREETQYF
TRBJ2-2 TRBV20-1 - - TGCAGTGCTAGAGAGACATTGAACACCGGGGAGCTGTTTTTT CSARETLNTGELFF
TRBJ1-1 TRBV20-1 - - TGCAGTGCTATACAGGGTAACACTGAAGCTTTCTTT CSAIQGNTEAFF
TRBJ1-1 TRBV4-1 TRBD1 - TGCGCCAGCAGCCAAGTGGACAGGGGGCCCGTAGACATGAACACTGAAGCTTTCTTT CASSQVDRGPVDMNTEAFF
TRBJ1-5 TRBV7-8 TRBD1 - TGTGCCAGCAGCTTAGGGTGGACAGGGTATCAGCCCCAGCATTTT CASSLGWTGYQPQHF
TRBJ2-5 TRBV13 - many TGTGCCAGCAGGAGGGAGCGAGAGACCCAGTACTTC CASRRERETQYF
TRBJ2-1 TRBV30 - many TGTGCCTGTACAACCGGGACCTATGACAATGAGCAGTTCTTC CACTTGTYDNEQFF
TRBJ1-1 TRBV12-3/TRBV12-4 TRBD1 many TGTGCCAGCAGTGCACCGGGACAGGGGACGACTGAAGCTTTCTTT CASSAPGQGTTEAFF
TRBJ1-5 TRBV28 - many TGTGCCAGCGGCGTTCCGGGAAGCAATCAGCCCCAGCATTTT CASGVPGSNQPQHF
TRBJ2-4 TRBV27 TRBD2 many TGTGCCAGCACGGAAGAGGGACTACTAGCCAAAAACATTCAGTACTTC CASTEEGLLAKNIQYF
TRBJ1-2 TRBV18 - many TGTGCCAGCTCCCGGAGGGATGTGGATGGCTACACCTTC CASSRRDVDGYTF
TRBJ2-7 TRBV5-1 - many TGCGCCAGCAGCTTGGCACCCCCCGGGCCAGCGGTCACCTACGAGCAGTACTTC CASSLAPPGPAVTYEQYF
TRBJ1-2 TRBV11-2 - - TGTGCCAGCAGCTTGGGGTTTCTCGGACAGATTTCGTTCCATGGCTACACCTTC CASSLGFLGQISFHGYTF
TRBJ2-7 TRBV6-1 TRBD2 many TGTGCCAGCAGTGAAGGTCCTAGCGGGAGGGACTACGAGCAGTACTTC CASSEGPSGRDYEQYF
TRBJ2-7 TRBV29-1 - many TGCAGCATAGGACGGACTCCCCAGGACGAGCAGTACTTC CSIGRTPQDEQYF
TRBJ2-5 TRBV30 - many TGTGCCTGGAGTGTTGGGGACTTATTGTACCAAGAGACCCAGTACTTC CAWSVGDLLYQETQYF
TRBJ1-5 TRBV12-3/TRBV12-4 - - TGTGCCAGCAGTTTAAGCAGGGAAAAGGTAGGCAATCAGCCCCAGCATTTT CASSLSREKVGNQPQHF
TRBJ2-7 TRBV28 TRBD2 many TGTGCCAGCAGCTCCCCGACTCCGCGGGCGGGAGGGTTTTACGAGCAGTACTTC CASSSPTPRAGGFYEQYF
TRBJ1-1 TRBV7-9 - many TGTGCCAGCAGCTTACTACAGAGGAACACTGAAGCTTTCTTT CASSLLQRNTEAFF
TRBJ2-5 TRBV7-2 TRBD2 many TGTGCCAGCAGCGCTAGCGGGAGGGCCCTAGAGACCCAGTACTTC CASSASGRALETQYF
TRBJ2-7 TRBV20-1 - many TGCAGTGCTAGGTCCAGGGCAGGGGGGTCCTACGAGCAGTACTTC CSARSRAGGSYEQYF